Included here is one T cell receptor beta chain sequence, with context. The data were obtained in a study of blood T cell repertoires in COVID-19. Across the study: The samples span acute and convalescent COVID-19 from the United States, Italy and Spain. T cells, B-cell-depleted T cells, or PBMCs provided the cDNA or gDNA that served as material.

V gave up 2 bases and J gave up 5 bases, with 15 bases separating them. The V gene's germline CDR1 is SGHVS and CDR2 FQNEAQ. The CDR3 contains 15 residues. Authors' methods: Amplification of reference gene primers was used by the study to estimate nucleated cell counts. Method: immunoSEQ multiplex PCR; TCRdb's copy keeps in-frame clones and lacks some. The D gene and trimming were derived from the DNA, and the V and J assignments and clone size from that table. The data show about 200,000 clones, with about 80% seen just once and 6.5% to 8.5% held by the top ten. The receptor comes from a human donor with acute or convalescent COVID-19. The donor label of this sample is uncertain. Sequenced sample: peripheral blood. The chain carries TRBV7-8 and TRBJ2-5, with D maybe TRBD1 (5 bases). CDR3 coding DNA: TGTGCCAGCAGCTTAAGGATGTCAGGGATGGAGACCCAGTACTTC. It specifies CASSLRMSGMETQYF. Drawing the rest from reference TRBV7-8 and TRBJ2-5, the complete variable domain is GAGVSQSPRYKVAKRGQDVALRCDPISGHVSLFWYQQALGQGPEFLTYFQNEAQLDKSGLPSDRFFAERPEGSVSTLKIQRTQQEDSAVYLCASSLRMSGMETQYFGPGTRLLVL.